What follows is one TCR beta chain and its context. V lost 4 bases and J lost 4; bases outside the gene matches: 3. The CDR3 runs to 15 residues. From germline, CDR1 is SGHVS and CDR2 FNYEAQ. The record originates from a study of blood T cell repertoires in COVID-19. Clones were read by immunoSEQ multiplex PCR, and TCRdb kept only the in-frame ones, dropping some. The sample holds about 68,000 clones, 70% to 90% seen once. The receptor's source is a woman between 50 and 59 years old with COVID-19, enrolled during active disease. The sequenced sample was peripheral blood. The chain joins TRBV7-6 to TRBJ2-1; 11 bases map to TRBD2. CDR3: CASSSLAGVYNEQFF. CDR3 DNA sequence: TGTGCCAGCAGCTCACTAGCGGGAGTGTACAATGAGCAGTTCTTC.